These 26 T cell receptor beta chains originate from one sample sequenced in a study of cytomegalovirus exposure and HLA in healthy donors. PCR amplification relied on 60 Vbeta primers (plus 13 Jbeta primers). The repertoire was sequenced with immunoSEQ multiplex PCR; TCRdb's copy has only in-frame clones and lacks some. The sample carries 100,000 to 150,000 clones, roughly 70% recorded once. Sequencing input: PBMCs. Receptor source: a woman aged 40 to 55 in good health and CMV-seropositive.

This chain uses TRBV6-5 with TRBJ1-3; TRBD1 matches at 11 bases. With 6 bases clipped from V and 3 bases from J, the junction kept 4 bases outside the gene matches. Germline loops: CDR1 MNHEY, CDR2 SVGAGI. The CDR3 is 15 residues long. The CDR3 loop is CASREDRGLGNTIYF. CDR3 nucleotides: TGTGCCAGCAGGGAGGACAGGGGGCTTGGAAACACCATATATTTT.

The rearrangement links TRBV28 to TRBJ2-7; TRBD2 matches at 8 bases. This CDR3 has 15 amino acids. Per the germline V gene, CDR1 is MDHEN and CDR2 is SYDVKM. V was pared by 4 bases and J by 2 bases, with 7 bases of the junction left unmatched. CDR3 nucleotides: TGTGCCAGCAGTTCCCCGGGACTAGGTACCTACGAGCAGTACTTC. This gives the protein CASSSPGLGTYEQYF.

The rearrangement uses TRBV6-6 and TRBJ1-2; D possibly corresponds to TRBD1 (6 bases). The CDR3 loop spans 13 amino acids. In germline, CDR1 is MNHNY, CDR2 SVGAGI (reference sequence). Trimming pared 5 bases from V and 2 bases from J, leaving 9 bases between. The CDR3: CASSGQLNYGYTF. The CDR3 bases are TGTGCCAGCAGTGGACAGCTAAACTATGGCTACACCTTC.

For the CDR3, the DNA is TGTGCCAGCAGTTACTCCCTAGCGGGAGCCACGGGAGAGCAGTACTTC. This sequence encodes CASSYSLAGATGEQYF. The chain couples TRBV6-5 to TRBJ2-7, with TRBD2 matching 10 bases. Losses at the gene ends were 0 bases for V and 7 bases for J; bases not matched to a gene: 9. CDR3 length: 16 amino acids. Germline V lookup: CDR1 MNHEY, CDR2 SVGAGI.

Turning to this clone: The sample holds other DNA sequences that translate to the same CDR3. The rearrangement links TRBV7-2 to TRBJ2-2, with 9 bases lining up with TRBD2. Germline-derived CDR1 and CDR2 are SGHTA and FQGNSA. The CDR3 contains 16 residues. After removal of 1 base from V and 7 bases from J, the junction contained 7 bases not matched to a gene. CDR3 sequence reads: CASSLVGGRAGGELFF. The DNA for the CDR3 is TGTGCCAGCAGCTTAGTCGGCGGGAGGGCCGGCGGGGAGCTGTTTTTT.

Only a few counts were recorded for this clone. The chain employs TRBV7-3 and TRBJ2-2, with TRBD1 matching 7 bases. In germline, CDR1 is SGHTA, CDR2 FQGTGA. The CDR3 spans 13 residues. V lost 5 bases and J lost 8; bases outside the gene matches: 5. CDR3 amino acids: CASSRQGTGELFF. DNA for the CDR3: TGTGCCAGCAGCCGACAGGGTACTGGGGAGCTGTTTTTT.

The chain has TRBV7-8 and TRBJ2-7; D is unclear. Germline CDR1 is SGHVS and CDR2 is FQNEAQ. V dropped 7 bases and J dropped 6 bases, with 10 bases sitting between them. The CDR3 has 11 amino acids. CDR3 in amino acids: CASTLGFEQYF. CDR3 in DNA: TGTGCCAGCACCCTAGGATTCGAGCAGTACTTC.

The chain has TRBV9 and TRBJ1-2; 8 positions match TRBD1. This CDR3 is built from 15 residues. Germline V CDR1 and CDR2: SGDLS, YYNGEE. Germline trimming cut 4 bases from V and 4 bases from J; bases unmatched to any gene: 9. CDR3 loop: CASSPRTGLSYGYTF. In DNA form, the CDR3 reads TGTGCCAGCAGCCCTAGGACAGGGTTGTCCTATGGCTACACCTTC.

J is TRBJ2-5 and V is TRBV14, with D tentatively TRBD1 (6 bases). Trimming pared 1 base from V and 5 bases from J, leaving 14 bases between. The CDR3 is made up of 15 amino acids. CDR1 SGHDN and CDR2 FVKESK come from the germline V gene. CDR3 sequence (DNA): TGTGCCAGCAGCCAAGGACAGGTTGTTTTGGAGACCCAGTACTTC. It codes for CASSQGQVVLETQYF.

To note about this clone: In the same sample, other DNA sequences code for this CDR3. CDR3 protein: CASSPRAGANVLTF. The CDR3 DNA reads TGTGCCAGCAGCCCGAGGGCTGGGGCCAACGTCCTGACTTTC. The V and J genes are TRBV28 and TRBJ2-6; D possibly corresponds to TRBD2 (5 bases). Germline loops: CDR1 MDHEN, CDR2 SYDVKM. The CDR3 covers 14 residues. V lost 6 bases and J 2 bases, leaving 8 bases between the germline ends.

This chain joins TRBV5-4 and TRBJ1-3; a weak D match, TRBD1 (5 bases). Germline V gene data show CDR1 as SGHNT and CDR2 as YYREEE (reference sequence). The CDR3 contains 17 residues. V was trimmed by 4 bases and J by 0 bases, leaving 17 bases between them. CDR3 protein: CASSAGRGTLSGNTIYF. The CDR3 DNA reads as TGTGCCAGCAGCGCGGGGCGGGGGACCCTCTCTGGAAACACCATATATTTT. The full variable domain, rest sourced from reference TRBV5-4 and TRBJ1-3, is ETGVTQSPTHLIKTRGQQVTLRCSSQSGHNTVSWYQQALGQGPQFIFQYYREEENGRGNFPPRFSGLQFPNYSSELNVNALELDDSALYLCASSAGRGTLSGNTIYFGEGSWLTVV.

This chain joins TRBV4-1 and TRBJ2-2; 12 bases line up with TRBD2. The V segment lost 5 bases and the J segment 5 bases; nucleotides outside the gene matches: 9. This CDR3 is 17 amino acids long. Looked up from germline, CDR1 is MGHRA and CDR2 is YSYEKL. CDR3 loop: CASSGDRLAGETGELFF. CDR3 in DNA: TGCGCCAGCAGCGGCGACAGACTAGCGGGAGAGACCGGGGAGCTGTTTTTT.

The chain carries TRBV15 and TRBJ2-7; D call uncertain. The CDR3 is made up of 13 amino acids. From germline, CDR1 is LNHNV and CDR2 YYDKDF (reference sequence). V gave up 2 bases and J gave up 6 bases, with 11 bases separating them. The CDR3: CATSRPLPREQYF. The CDR3 DNA follows: TGTGCCACCAGCAGACCACTTCCACGCGAGCAGTACTTC.

The V and J genes are TRBV4-3 and TRBJ1-1; 8 nucleotides align to TRBD1. CDR3 length: 15 amino acids. J gave up 6 bases and V 2 bases, and 8 bases lay outside the gene matches. Germline V CDR1 and CDR2: LGHNA, YSLEER. Here the CDR3 reads CASSQRGQGRAEAFF. DNA of the CDR3: TGCGCCAGCAGCCAACGAGGACAGGGTCGCGCTGAAGCTTTCTTT.

The rearrangement links TRBV30 to TRBJ1-4, with 7 bases lining up with TRBD1. The V gene end was trimmed by 3 bases and the J gene end by 8 bases; junction bases not matched to a gene: 9. Germline CDR1 reads GTSNPN; CDR2 reads SVGIG (reference sequence). The CDR3 spans 14 residues. The CDR3 DNA follows: TGTGCCTGGAGCGCCGGGACAGAGGGGGAAAAACTGTTTTTT. It yields the protein CAWSAGTEGEKLFF.

The rearrangement uses TRBV7-6 and TRBJ1-4, with TRBD1 as a possible D gene (5 bases). Trimming left V 5 bases short and J 0 bases short, with 13 bases between. The CDR3 is 16 amino acids. The V gene's germline CDR1 is SGHVS and CDR2 FNYEAQ. This CDR3 is CASSPRGGATNEKLFF. In nucleotides, the CDR3 is TGTGCCAGCAGCCCGCGTGGGGGGGCAACTAATGAAAAACTGTTTTTT.

The genes are TRBV18 and TRBJ1-1, with a weak D call TRBD1 (6 bases). The CDR3 is 12 amino acids. Trimming removed 5 bases from V and 7 bases from J, with 11 bases in between. Germline V gene sequence: CDR1 KGHSH, CDR2 LQKENI. The CDR3 reads CASSGDRSEAFF. The CDR3 coding sequence is TGTGCCAGCTCAGGCGACAGGAGTGAAGCTTTCTTT.

This clone was observed a few times. The V and J genes are TRBV5-5 and TRBJ2-6; the D is unclear. Looked up from germline, CDR1 is SGHKS and CDR2 is YYEKEE (reference sequence). This CDR3 has 19 residues. V was cut by 0 bases and J by 0 bases, with 16 bases left in between. The CDR3 is CASSLGPHRSSSGANVLTF. The CDR3 region has the DNA TGTGCCAGCAGCTTGGGGCCACACAGATCAAGCTCTGGGGCCAACGTCCTGACTTTC.

The chain uses TRBV6-1 and TRBJ1-5; possible D gene TRBD1, 6 bases. The CDR3 is 15 residues long. Germline CDR1 reads MNHNS; CDR2 reads SASEGT. V lost 6 bases and J 8 bases, leaving 20 bases between the germline ends. CDR3 DNA sequence: TGTGCCAGCAGCCAAACCGGGGGGGCGCAGGAGCCCCAGCATTTT. Translated, it gives CASSQTGGAQEPQHF.

The CDR3 sequence: CASSQVRAGAANEQFF. The CDR3 DNA follows: TGTGCCAGCAGCCAAGTACGTGCGGGGGCCGCTAATGAGCAGTTCTTC. This chain links TRBV4-2 with TRBJ2-1; possible D gene TRBD2, 7 bases. The CDR3 spans 16 residues. With 1 base removed from V and 7 bases from J, the gap between germline ends came to 17 bases. Germline loops: CDR1 LGHNA, CDR2 YNFKEQ.

This clone was recorded once. The J gene is TRBJ2-6, the V gene TRBV7-2; D unclear. Trimming removed 4 bases at V and 1 base at J, with 2 bases between. The CDR3 loop spans 13 amino acids. Germline CDR1 reads SGHTA; CDR2 reads FQGNSA. DNA of the CDR3: TGTGCCAGCAGCTCATCTGGGGCCAACGTCCTGACTTTC. Translated, it gives CASSSSGANVLTF.

The genes are TRBV18 and TRBJ2-2; D gene unclear. Trimming left V 4 bases short and J 2 bases short, with 8 bases between. The germline V gene encodes CDR1 KGHSH and CDR2 LQKENI. The CDR3 length is 14 residues. The CDR3 here is CASSLLRNTGELFF. In DNA form, the CDR3 reads TGTGCCAGCTCACTTCTTCGTAACACCGGGGAGCTGTTTTTT.

This clone has a single count. This chain links TRBV5-1 with TRBJ2-3; 7 nucleotides line up with TRBD2. V lost 0 bases and J lost 1; bases outside the gene matches: 2. Germline CDR1 is SGHRS and CDR2 is YFSETQ. This CDR3 region has 15 residues. The CDR3 DNA reads as TGCGCCAGCAGCTTGGCCCTAGCGGGCACAGATACGCAGTATTTT. Protein sequence: CASSLALAGTDTQYF.

This chain joins TRBV9 and TRBJ2-1; TRBD2 agrees at 8 bases. The CDR3 extends over 15 amino acids. In germline, CDR1 is SGDLS, CDR2 YYNGEE. The V and J ends lost 0 bases and 10 bases, in that order; junction bases with no gene match: 9. The CDR3 here is CASSVVVAGGHEQFF. Written as DNA, the CDR3 is TGTGCCAGCAGCGTAGTAGTGGCGGGGGGCCACGAGCAGTTCTTC.

CDR3 nucleotide sequence: TGTGCCAGCTCAACAAACCTGAACACTGAAGCTTTCTTT. This translates into CASSTNLNTEAFF. This chain joins TRBV7-9 and TRBJ1-1; no clear D gene. This CDR3 contains 13 residues. V dropped 8 bases and J dropped 0 bases, with 10 bases sitting between them. The germline gives CDR1 SEHNR, CDR2 FQNEAQ (reference sequence).

In regard to this clone: Other DNA sequences within the sample encode an identical CDR3. The CDR3 reads CASSDRYEQYF. The CDR3 nucleotides are TGTGCCAGCAGCGACAGGTACGAGCAGTACTTC. The chain uses TRBV6-1 and TRBJ2-7, with a tentative D call TRBD1 (6 bases). From germline, CDR1 is MNHNS and CDR2 SASEGT. The CDR3 contains 11 residues. V shed 6 bases and J shed 4 bases, with 7 bases lying between them.